This entry is about one T cell receptor beta chain. This table comes from immunoSEQ multiplex PCR, and its TCRdb copy is limited to in-frame clones, with some not included. Here the sample spans over 150,000 clones, roughly 94% being singletons. These data are taken from a study of T cell responses to AZD1222 COVID-19 vaccine. Germline CDR1 is LNHDA and CDR2 is SQIVND (reference sequence). The CDR3 loop spans 16 amino acids. V was clipped by 10 bases and J by 0 bases, with 19 bases between them. The sequencing here drew on peripheral blood, taken 28 days after the second AZD1222 dose. The chain combines TRBV19 with TRBJ2-1; D tentatively fits TRBD1 or TRBD2 (5 bases each). This receptor was taken from an adult who received the AZD1222 COVID-19 vaccine. CDR3 DNA sequence: TGTGCCACAGACCGGGACGGTTTCACCTCCTACAATGAGCAGTTCTTC. It codes for CATDRDGFTSYNEQFF.